This TCR beta chain came from a study of CD8+ T cells in alopecia areata. Findings of the study overall: Higher clonality and more expanded CD8+ clones appeared in lesional than normal scalp.

Starting from PBMCs, sorting isolated CD4+ and CD8+ T cells. Points on this clone: Its specificity is unknown. Other DNA sequences in this sample translate to the same CDR3.

The CDR3 extends over 11 amino acids. Germline V gene sequence: CDR1 GTSNPN, CDR2 SVGIG (reference sequence). Deletions cut 2 bases from V and 6 bases from J, with 4 bases between. RNA, once extracted, was reverse transcribed into cDNA for use as the sequencing template. Measured with immunoSEQ multiplex PCR; TCRdb has only the in-frame clones, and not every one. The table lists 90,000 to 150,000 clones, about 61% of them singletons. This TCR was sampled from a human donor in good health. Sequencing input: CD4+ T cells sorted from blood. The chain couples TRBV30 to TRBJ2-2; D call uncertain. CDR3 DNA: TGTGCCTGGAGTTCCGCCGGGGAGCTGTTTTTT. It is translated as CAWSSAGELFF.